Sequencing of this T cell receptor (beta chain) was carried out in a study of cytomegalovirus exposure and HLA in healthy donors. As for the study in general: Out of roughly 170 million T cells, an earlier analysis found 117 million unique TCR beta sequences in total. From donors who were HLA-typed, an early data release held approximately 84 million unique TCRs.

Vbeta (60) and Jbeta (13) primers were used in the PCR. Profiling relied on immunoSEQ multiplex PCR, and the TCRdb table lists in-frame clones only, not all of them. This table has 150,000 or so clones, 80% appearing once. The study, taken as a whole, reports: Excluded were some V segments that proved indistinguishable, including TRBV6-2 and TRBV6-3. TCR sequences were mostly rare, though some public TCRs occurred in many donors.

With V trimmed by 5 bases and J by 3 bases, 5 bases remained unmatched. The germline gives CDR1 MNHEY, CDR2 SMNVEV (reference sequence). This CDR3 has 14 residues. As regards this clone: The antigen remains unidentified.

V gene TRBV27 combines with J gene TRBJ2-7; TRBD2 aligns across 9 bases. The clonotype comes from a woman between 45 and 65 years old in good health and CMV-seropositive. Material: PBMCs. The CDR3 nucleotides are TGTGCCAGCAGTCATAGCGGGAGAGTCTACGAGCAGTACTTC. Encoded protein: CASSHSGRVYEQYF.